This entry lists 17 T cell receptor beta chains sequenced from one sample in a study of CD8+ T cells in alopecia areata. Noted treatment: oral pan-JAK inhibitor, 5-10 mg twice daily. Following RNA extraction, reverse transcription yielded cDNA that acted as the sequencing template. Clones were read by immunoSEQ multiplex PCR, and TCRdb kept only the in-frame ones, dropping some. The repertoire includes approximately 43,000 clones, about three fifths of them detected once, and about a fifth sits in the top ten. Material: CD8+ T cells sorted from blood, obtained at week 4, from a patient treated with tofacitinib. The receptor source for this set is a human donor with alopecia areata.

The V and J genes are TRBV4-1 and TRBJ1-1; D call uncertain. Trimming removed 3 bases from V and 0 bases from J, with 14 bases in between. CDR3 size: 16 residues. Germline assignment: CDR1 MGHRA and CDR2 YSYEKL. The chain's CDR3 is CASSHISVQVNTEAFF. In nucleotides, the CDR3 is TGCGCCAGCAGCCATATCTCCGTGCAAGTGAACACTGAAGCTTTCTTT.

The V gene is TRBV5-6, the J gene TRBJ1-5, with D possibly matching TRBD1 (5 bases). Looked up from germline, CDR1 is SGHDT and CDR2 is YYEEEE. The V gene lost 4 bases and the J gene lost 6 bases, with 17 bases spanning the gap. The CDR3 runs 15 residues. This CDR3 reads CASSRQQGGGQPQHF. Written as DNA, the CDR3 is TGTGCCAGCAGCCGACAGCAAGGAGGTGGTCAGCCCCAGCATTTT.

This chain links TRBV7-8 with TRBJ2-1, with D maybe TRBD2 (6 bases). V shed 8 bases and J shed 8 bases, with 16 bases lying between them. This CDR3 comprises 13 residues. Germline-derived CDR1 and CDR2 are SGHVS and FQNEAQ. The CDR3 reads CASAGGAHDEQFF. The DNA for the CDR3 is TGTGCCAGCGCGGGCGGGGCTCACGATGAGCAGTTCTTC.

V is TRBV19 and J is TRBJ1-5, with 9 bases fitting TRBD1. The CDR3 covers 17 residues. In germline, CDR1 is LNHDA, CDR2 SQIVND (reference sequence). After removal of 10 bases from V and 0 bases from J, the junction contained 13 bases not matched to a gene. This chain's CDR3 is CATTGGRVGYSNQPQHF. DNA for the CDR3: TGTGCCACCACAGGGGGCCGGGTCGGGTATAGCAATCAGCCCCAGCATTTT.

The chain has TRBV29-1 and TRBJ2-6; 9 bases line up with TRBD1. J was trimmed by 4 bases and V by 1 base; bases with no gene match: 5. CDR1 is SQVTM and CDR2 is ANQGSEA in the germline V gene. The CDR3 consists of 16 residues. CDR3 in amino acids: CSVEGDRVWGANVLTF. For the CDR3, the DNA is TGCAGCGTTGAAGGGGACAGGGTCTGGGGGGCCAACGTCCTGACTTTC.

This clone was detected only a few times. The identical CDR3 is also encoded by other nucleotide sequences in the sample. The J gene is TRBJ1-1, the V gene TRBV29-1; TRBD1 is a possible D gene (5 bases). The CDR3 has 13 amino acids. Trimming removed 4 bases from V and 0 bases from J, with 9 bases in between. Germline V gives CDR1 SQVTM, CDR2 ANQGSEA. CDR3 sequence: CSVAGGMNTEAFF. CDR3 nucleotides: TGCAGCGTTGCCGGGGGGATGAACACTGAAGCTTTCTTT.

The CDR3 loop is CASSFHGYNSPLHF. CDR3 nucleotide sequence: TGTGCCAGCAGCTTCCACGGGTACAATTCACCCCTCCACTTT. The chain couples TRBV13 to TRBJ1-6; D call uncertain. In germline, CDR1 is PRHDT, CDR2 FYEKMQ (reference sequence). The germline V and J ends were trimmed by 3 bases and 7 bases, with 10 bases remaining between them. The CDR3 sequence is 14 residues long. The full variable domain, its missing parts supplied by reference TRBV13 and TRBJ1-6, is AAGVIQSPRHLIKEKRETATLKCYPIPRHDTVYWYQQGPGQDPQFLISFYEKMQSDKGSIPDRFSAQQFSDYHSELNMSSLELGDSALYFCASSFHGYNSPLHFGNGTRLTVT.

The chain couples TRBV13 to TRBJ2-5, with 8 bases fitting TRBD2. This CDR3 has 18 amino acids. The germline V gene encodes CDR1 PRHDT and CDR2 FYEKMQ (reference sequence). After removal of 1 base from V and 2 bases from J, the junction contained 12 bases not matched to a gene. The chain's CDR3 is CASSLVNSGLELQETQYF. CDR3 sequence (DNA): TGTGCCAGCAGCTTAGTGAATTCGGGACTAGAGCTACAAGAGACCCAGTACTTC.

The rearrangement links TRBV7-6 to TRBJ2-1; no clear D. Trimming left V 1 base short and J 10 bases short, with 17 bases between. The V gene's germline CDR1 is SGHVS and CDR2 FNYEAQ. This CDR3 is built from 15 residues. The CDR3 sequence: CASSLGVSPLGEQFF. The CDR3 bases are TGTGCCAGCAGCTTAGGTGTTTCCCCACTGGGAGAGCAGTTCTTC. The full variable domain, completed using reference TRBV7-6 and TRBJ2-1, is GAGVSQSPRYKVTKRGQDVALRCDPISGHVSLYWYRQALGQGPEFLTYFNYEAQQDKSGLPNDRFSAERPEGSISTLTIQRTEQRDSAMYRCASSLGVSPLGEQFFGPGTRLTVL.

This chain connects TRBV6-5 to TRBJ1-2; 7 nucleotides line up with TRBD1. After removal of 5 bases from V and 8 bases from J, the junction contained 8 bases not matched to a gene. The length of the CDR3 is 13 residues. The germline CDR1 and CDR2 sequences are MNHEY and SVGAGI. This CDR3 reads CASSDPGTEGYTF. The CDR3 nucleotides read TGTGCCAGCAGTGACCCCGGGACAGAGGGCTACACCTTC.

V and J are TRBV4-1 and TRBJ1-2, with unresolved D. The V end was cut by 4 bases, the J end by 3 bases, with 12 bases between. The CDR3 consists of 14 residues. Germline-derived CDR1 and CDR2 are MGHRA and YSYEKL. In DNA form, the CDR3 reads TGCGCCAGCAGCCCCAGTGGGTCCGACTATGGCTACACCTTC. Translated: CASSPSGSDYGYTF.

V gene TRBV28 combines with J gene TRBJ2-1; a weak D match, TRBD1 (5 bases). V lost 5 bases to trimming and J lost 2 bases, with 16 bases between them. CDR1 and CDR2 (germline): MDHEN, SYDVKM. The CDR3 is 16 amino acids. DNA for the CDR3: TGTGCCAGCAGTCCCCCCAGGGAAATCGCCTACAATGAGCAGTTCTTC. It encodes CASSPPREIAYNEQFF.

The genes are TRBV30 and TRBJ2-1, with 10 bases matching TRBD2. Germline CDR1 reads GTSNPN; CDR2 reads SVGIG (reference sequence). This CDR3 contains 15 residues. With V trimmed by 0 bases and J by 4 bases, 3 bases remained unmatched. For the CDR3, the DNA is TGTGCCTGGAGTGTGGCTAGCGGGGGTTACAATGAGCAGTTCTTC. Translating gives CAWSVASGGYNEQFF.

The rearrangement links TRBV7-9 to TRBJ2-3, with 7 bases lining up with TRBD1. The germline V gene encodes CDR1 SEHNR and CDR2 FQNEAQ (reference sequence). Losses at the gene ends were 4 bases for V and 3 bases for J; bases not matched to a gene: 19. The CDR3 is made up of 19 amino acids. In nucleotides, the CDR3 is TGTGCCAGCAGCTCACCTAGGGACAGACCCCAGATAGGTACAGATACGCAGTATTTT. This translates into CASSSPRDRPQIGTDTQYF. Variable domain in full (rest from reference TRBV7-9 and TRBJ2-3): DTGVSQNPRHKITKRGQNVTFRCDPISEHNRLYWYRQTLGQGPEFLTYFQNEAQLEKSRLLSDRFSAERPKGSFSTLEIQRTEQGDSAMYLCASSSPRDRPQIGTDTQYFGPGTRLTVL.

The gene calls are TRBV29-1 and TRBJ2-7; perhaps TRBD1 as D (6 bases). CDR1 SQVTM and CDR2 ANQGSEA come from the germline V gene. Trimming removed 4 bases at V and 5 bases at J, with 15 bases between. The CDR3 runs 13 residues. The CDR3 is CSVGVTGYHEQYF. The CDR3 DNA reads as TGCAGCGTTGGAGTAACAGGGTACCACGAGCAGTACTTC.

The CDR3 sequence: CASSFGGGQYEQYF. Here the CDR3 DNA reads TGTGCCAGCAGCTTTGGAGGGGGGCAGTACGAGCAGTACTTC. This chain joins TRBV13 and TRBJ2-7; D is perhaps TRBD1 or TRBD2 (6 bases each). Trimming took off 3 bases at V and 4 bases at J, with 13 bases between the two ends. CDR1 and CDR2 (germline): PRHDT, FYEKMQ (reference sequence). The CDR3 is 14 amino acids. Drawing the rest from reference TRBV13 and TRBJ2-7, the complete variable domain is AAGVIQSPRHLIKEKRETATLKCYPIPRHDTVYWYQQGPGQDPQFLISFYEKMQSDKGSIPDRFSAQQFSDYHSELNMSSLELGDSALYFCASSFGGGQYEQYFGPGTRLTVT.

This clone was seen a handful of times. The chain links TRBV4-3 to TRBJ1-2, with D perhaps matching TRBD1 (6 bases). The V and J ends lost 4 bases and 3 bases respectively, with 12 bases between them. This CDR3 comprises 14 residues. Germline V lookup: CDR1 LGHNA, CDR2 YSLEER. The DNA of the CDR3 is TGCGCCAGCAGCCCAGCAGGGGATGACTATGGCTACACCTTC. Its translation: CASSPAGDDYGYTF.